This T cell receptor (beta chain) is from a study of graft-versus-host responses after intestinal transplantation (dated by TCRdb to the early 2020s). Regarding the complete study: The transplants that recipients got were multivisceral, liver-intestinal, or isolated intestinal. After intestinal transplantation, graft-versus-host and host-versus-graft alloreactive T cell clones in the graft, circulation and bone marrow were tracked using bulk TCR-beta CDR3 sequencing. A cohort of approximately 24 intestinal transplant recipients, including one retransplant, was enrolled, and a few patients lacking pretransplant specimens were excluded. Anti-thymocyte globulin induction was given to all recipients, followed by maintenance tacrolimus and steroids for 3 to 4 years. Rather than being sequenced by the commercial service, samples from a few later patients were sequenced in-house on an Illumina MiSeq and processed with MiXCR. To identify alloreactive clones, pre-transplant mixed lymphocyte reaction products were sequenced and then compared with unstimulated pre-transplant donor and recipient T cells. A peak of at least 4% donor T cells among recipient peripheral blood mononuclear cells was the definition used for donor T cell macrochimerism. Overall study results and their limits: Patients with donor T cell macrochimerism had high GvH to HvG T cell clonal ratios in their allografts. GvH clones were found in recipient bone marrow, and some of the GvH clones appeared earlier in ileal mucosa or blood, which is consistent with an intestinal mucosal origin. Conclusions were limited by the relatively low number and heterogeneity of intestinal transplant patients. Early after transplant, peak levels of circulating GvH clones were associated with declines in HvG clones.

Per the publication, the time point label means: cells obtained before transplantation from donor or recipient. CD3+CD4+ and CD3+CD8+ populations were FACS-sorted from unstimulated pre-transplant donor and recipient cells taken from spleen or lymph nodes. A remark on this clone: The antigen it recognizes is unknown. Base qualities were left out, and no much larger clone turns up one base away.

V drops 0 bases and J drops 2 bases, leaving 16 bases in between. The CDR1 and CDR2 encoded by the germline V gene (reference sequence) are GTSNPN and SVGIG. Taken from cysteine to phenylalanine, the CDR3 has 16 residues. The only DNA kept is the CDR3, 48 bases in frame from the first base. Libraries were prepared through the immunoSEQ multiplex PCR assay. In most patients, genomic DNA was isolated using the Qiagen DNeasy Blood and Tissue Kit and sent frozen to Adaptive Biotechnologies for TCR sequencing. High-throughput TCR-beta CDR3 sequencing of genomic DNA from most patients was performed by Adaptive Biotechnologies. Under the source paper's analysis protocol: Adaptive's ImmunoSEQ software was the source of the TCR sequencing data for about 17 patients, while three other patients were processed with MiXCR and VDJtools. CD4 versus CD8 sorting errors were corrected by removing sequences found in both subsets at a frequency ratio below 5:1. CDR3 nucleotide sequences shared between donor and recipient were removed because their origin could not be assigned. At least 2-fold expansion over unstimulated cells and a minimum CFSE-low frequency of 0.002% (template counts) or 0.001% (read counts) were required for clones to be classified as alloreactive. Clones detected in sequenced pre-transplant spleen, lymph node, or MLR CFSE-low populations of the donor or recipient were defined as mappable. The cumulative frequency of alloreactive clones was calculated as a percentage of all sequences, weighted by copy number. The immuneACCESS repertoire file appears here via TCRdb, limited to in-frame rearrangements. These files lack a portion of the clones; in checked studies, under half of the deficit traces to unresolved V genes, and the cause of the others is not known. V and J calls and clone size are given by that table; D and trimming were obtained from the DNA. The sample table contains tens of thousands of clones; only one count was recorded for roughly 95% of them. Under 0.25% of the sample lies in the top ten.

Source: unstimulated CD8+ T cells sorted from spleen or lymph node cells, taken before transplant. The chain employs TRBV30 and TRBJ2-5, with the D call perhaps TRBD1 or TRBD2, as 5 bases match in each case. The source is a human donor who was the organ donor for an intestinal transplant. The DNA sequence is TGTGCCTGGAGTGTAGGGACCCTTACCCTTCAAGAGACCCAGTACTTC. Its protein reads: CAWSVGTLTLQETQYF.